This entry lists 11 T cell receptor beta chains sequenced from one sample in a study of T cells in tumors after PD-1 blockade. Clones were sequenced by immunoSEQ multiplex PCR, and TCRdb holds only the in-frame ones, with some missing. Among 40,000 to 55,000 clones listed, 79% were seen once. The source was PBMCs, collected before anti-PD-1 treatment. These receptors originate from a human donor with basal cell carcinoma.

This clone was recorded a few times. V gene TRBV7-2 combines with J gene TRBJ1-2; D gene unclear. The CDR3 totals 15 residues. The V end was cut by 5 bases, the J end by 4 bases, with 17 bases between. The V gene's germline CDR1 is SGHTA and CDR2 FQGNSA. The CDR3 protein is CASSPTSHLSYGYTF. In DNA, the CDR3 is TGTGCCAGCAGCCCTACCAGCCACCTTTCCTATGGCTACACCTTC.

CDR3: CASSLGGLAVYNEQFF. CDR3 sequence (DNA): TGTGCCAGCAGCTTAGGAGGACTAGCGGTATACAATGAGCAGTTCTTC. This chain uses TRBV7-2 with TRBJ2-1, with 10 bases identical to TRBD2. CDR1 SGHTA and CDR2 FQGNSA come from the germline V gene. CDR3 size: 16 residues. The J segment lost 4 bases and the V segment lost 1 base, leaving 4 bases of the junction unmatched.

The gene calls are TRBV30 and TRBJ2-1; 9 bases are shared with TRBD2. The V segment lost 3 bases and the J segment 4 bases; nucleotides outside the gene matches: 10. Germline V CDR1 and CDR2: GTSNPN, SVGIG (reference sequence). The CDR3 extends over 16 amino acids. CDR3 in amino acids: CAWRRSGRTSYNEQFF. CDR3 DNA: TGTGCCTGGAGACGGAGCGGGAGGACTTCATACAATGAGCAGTTCTTC.

This clone was observed once. The chain recombines TRBV15 with TRBJ1-1; no definite D call. V was cut by 0 bases and J by 10 bases, with 9 bases left in between. The CDR3 spans 12 residues. From germline, CDR1 is LNHNV and CDR2 YYDKDF (reference sequence). The CDR3 coding sequence is TGTGCCACCAGCAGAGATCAGAGCTTAGCTTTCTTT. Translated, it gives CATSRDQSLAFF.

The V call is TRBV9, the J call TRBJ2-3, with 14 bases lining up with TRBD2. The CDR3 covers 17 residues. From germline, CDR1 is SGDLS and CDR2 YYNGEE. Unmatched junction bases numbered 8, after V lost 4 bases and J lost 4 bases. The CDR3 DNA follows: TGTGCCAGCAGCCCAGGGACTAGCGGGAGTGGCGCAGATACGCAGTATTTT. Translation: CASSPGTSGSGADTQYF.

This chain links TRBV12-3 or TRBV12-4 with TRBJ2-5; D is ambiguous. Trimming shortened V by 5 bases and J by 2 bases, and 3 bases separated the two germline ends. CDR3 length: 11 residues. The CDR3 DNA reads TGTGCCAGCAGTCTACAAGAGACCCAGTACTTC. Translated: CASSLQETQYF.

The rearrangement joins TRBV7-9 to TRBJ2-1; the D gene could be TRBD1 or TRBD2 (5 bases each). The CDR3 covers 16 residues. The ends were cut back, 6 bases at V and 0 bases at J, with 15 bases in the middle. Germline V lookup: CDR1 SEHNR, CDR2 FQNEAQ (reference sequence). CDR3 protein: CASRHGGEISYNEQFF. Written as DNA, the CDR3 is TGTGCCAGCAGACATGGGGGAGAGATCTCCTACAATGAGCAGTTCTTC.

This chain connects TRBV7-2 to TRBJ2-7; D perhaps matches TRBD1 (6 bases). With 3 bases removed from V and 4 bases from J, the gap between germline ends came to 10 bases. CDR1 and CDR2 (germline): SGHTA, FQGNSA. This CDR3 comprises 13 residues. CDR3: CASSLDRTYEQYF. The CDR3 bases are TGTGCCAGCAGCTTGGACAGAACTTACGAGCAGTACTTC.

This chain connects TRBV5-1 to TRBJ1-1, with D possibly TRBD1 on 6 matching bases. Germline CDR1 and CDR2: SGHRS and YFSETQ. Trimming stripped 2 bases from V and 8 bases from J, with 10 bases between. This CDR3 is built from 12 residues. The CDR3 nucleotides read TGCGCCAGCAGCTTCGGGGGGCGGGAAGCTTTCTTT. It specifies CASSFGGREAFF.

The V and J genes are TRBV5-1 and TRBJ2-5; D remains unclear. The CDR3 has 16 residues. The V gene lost 0 bases and the J gene lost 1 base, with 13 bases spanning the gap. Per germline, CDR1 SGHRS and CDR2 YFSETQ. The CDR3 nucleotides are TGCGCCAGCAGCTTGGGGGTAAGCGCTTTCCAAGAGACCCAGTACTTC. Its protein product is CASSLGVSAFQETQYF.

The V gene is TRBV19, the J gene TRBJ2-1; 7 positions match TRBD2. The ends lost 0 bases at V and 0 bases at J; junction bases unmatched: 8. Per the germline V gene, CDR1 is LNHDA and CDR2 is SQIVND (reference sequence). This CDR3 is built from 18 residues. CDR3 in DNA: TGTGCCAGTAGTATAGATCCCCCCGGGGGGAGCTCCTACAATGAGCAGTTCTTC. It codes for CASSIDPPGGSSYNEQFF.